This TCR beta chain was captured in a study of shared clonotypes between healthy human individuals. Regarding the study as a whole: In the sorted subsets, rarefaction showed sequencing was incomplete despite large depth.

As handled by the study authors: Because ImmunoSEQ provided only junction sequences with no quality scores, the filtering differed. TCRdb keeps only in-frame clones here, not all; method: immunoSEQ multiplex PCR. V, J and clone size reflect that table, while D and trimming were determined from the DNA. This sample has 550,000 to 700,000 clones; around 78% occur once, and the top ten carry 1.5% to 2%. Germline-derived CDR1 and CDR2 are MNHEY and SVGAGI. The CDR3 is made up of 15 amino acids. V gave up 5 bases and J gave up 8 bases; unmatched junction bases: 10. This clone was found a few times. The target antigen is unknown. Each sample came from a Caucasian adult donor living in Nashville, Tennessee.

The chain combines TRBV6-5 with TRBJ2-1; 9 bases line up with TRBD1. The sequence was collected from a woman aged 25 to 45 in good health. The sample consisted of memory CD4+ T cells sorted from blood. Subset denoted: CD45RA-negative fraction. The CDR3 loop is CASSTYRGLKDEQFF. The CDR3 nucleotides are TGTGCCAGCAGTACATACAGGGGGCTGAAAGATGAGCAGTTCTTC.